This section outlines one T cell receptor beta chain sequence together with its context. Its antigen remains unknown. The same CDR3 arises from other DNA sequences in this sample as well. This sample is part of a study of cytomegalovirus exposure and HLA in healthy donors. Whole-study findings and limits: A later analysis by the authors found several of the most significant clusters apparently linked to common viral pathogens. Confirmation in vitro established that a few CMV-associated chains were specific for CMV antigens.

The CDR3 spans 13 residues. Trimming removed 4 bases from V and 1 base from J, with 8 bases in between. CDR1 is SGHRS and CDR2 is YFSETQ in the germline V gene. In the PCR, 60 Vbeta and 13 Jbeta primers were used. Data came from immunoSEQ multiplex PCR; TCRdb stores just in-frame clones and leaves some out. The sample lists around 40,000 clones; about two thirds were seen once. Sample: PBMCs. The TCR sequence derives from a woman aged 25 to 39 in good health and CMV-seronegative. The V and J genes are TRBV5-1 and TRBJ2-5; no definite D call. CDR3 residues: CASSLQVQETQYF. The CDR3 DNA is TGCGCCAGCAGCCTTCAGGTCCAAGAGACCCAGTACTTC.